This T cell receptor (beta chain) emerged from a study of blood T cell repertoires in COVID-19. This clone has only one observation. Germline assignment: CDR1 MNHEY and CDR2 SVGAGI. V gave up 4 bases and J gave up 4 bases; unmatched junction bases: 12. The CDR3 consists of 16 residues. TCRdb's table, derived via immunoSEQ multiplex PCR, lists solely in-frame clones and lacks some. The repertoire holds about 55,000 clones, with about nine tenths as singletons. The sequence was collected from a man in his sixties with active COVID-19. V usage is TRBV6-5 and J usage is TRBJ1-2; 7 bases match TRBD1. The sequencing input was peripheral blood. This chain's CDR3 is CASSSARQGVFYGYTF. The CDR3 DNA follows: TGTGCCAGCAGTTCTGCCCGACAGGGCGTCTTCTATGGCTACACCTTC.